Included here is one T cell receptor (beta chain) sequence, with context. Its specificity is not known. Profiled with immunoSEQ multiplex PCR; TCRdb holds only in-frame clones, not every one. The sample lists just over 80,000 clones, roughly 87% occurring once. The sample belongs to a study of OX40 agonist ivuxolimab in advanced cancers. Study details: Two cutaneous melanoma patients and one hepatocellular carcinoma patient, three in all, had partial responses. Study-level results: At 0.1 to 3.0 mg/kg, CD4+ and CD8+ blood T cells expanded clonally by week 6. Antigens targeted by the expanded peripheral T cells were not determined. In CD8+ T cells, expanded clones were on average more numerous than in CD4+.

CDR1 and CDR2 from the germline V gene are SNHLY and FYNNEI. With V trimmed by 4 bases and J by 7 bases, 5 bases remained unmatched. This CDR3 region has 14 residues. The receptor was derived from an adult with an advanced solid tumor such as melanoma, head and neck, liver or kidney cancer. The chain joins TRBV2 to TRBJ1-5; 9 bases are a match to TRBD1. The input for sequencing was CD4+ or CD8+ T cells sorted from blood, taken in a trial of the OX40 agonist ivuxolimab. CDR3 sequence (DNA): TGTGCCAGCAGTGCACAGGGGGCAAGGCAGCCCCAGCATTTT. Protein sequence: CASSAQGARQPQHF.